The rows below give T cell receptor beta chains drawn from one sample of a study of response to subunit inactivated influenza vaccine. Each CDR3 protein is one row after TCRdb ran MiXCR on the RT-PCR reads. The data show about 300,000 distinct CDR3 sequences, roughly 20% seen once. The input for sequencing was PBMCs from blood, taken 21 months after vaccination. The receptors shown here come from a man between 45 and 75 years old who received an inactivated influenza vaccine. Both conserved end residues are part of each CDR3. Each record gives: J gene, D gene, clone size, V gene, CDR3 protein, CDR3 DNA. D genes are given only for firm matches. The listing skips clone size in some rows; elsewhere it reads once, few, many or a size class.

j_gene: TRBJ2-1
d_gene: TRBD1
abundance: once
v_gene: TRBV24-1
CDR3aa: CATSDFDRVNEQFF
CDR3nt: TGTGCCACCAGTGATTTTGACAGGGTGAATGAGCAGTTCTTC

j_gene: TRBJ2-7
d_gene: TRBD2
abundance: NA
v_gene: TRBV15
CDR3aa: CATSPRPGLAAYEQYF
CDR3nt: TGTGCCACCAGTCCCAGACCGGGACTAGCAGCCTACGAGCAGTACTTC

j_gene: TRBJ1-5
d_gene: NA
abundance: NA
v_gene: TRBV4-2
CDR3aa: CASSPRSGVTNQPQHF
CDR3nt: TGTGCCAGCAGCCCCAGGAGCGGCGTAACCAATCAGCCCCAGCATTTT

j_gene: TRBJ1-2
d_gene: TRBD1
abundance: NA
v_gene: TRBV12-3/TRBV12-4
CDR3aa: CASSLGQGIDGYTF
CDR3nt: TGTGCCAGCAGTCTGGGACAGGGAATCGATGGCTACACCTTC

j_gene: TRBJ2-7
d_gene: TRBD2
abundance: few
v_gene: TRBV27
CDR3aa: CASSLTLAGVGNGQYF
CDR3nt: TGTGCCAGCAGTTTAACACTGGCGGGAGTGGGGAACGGGCAGTACTTC

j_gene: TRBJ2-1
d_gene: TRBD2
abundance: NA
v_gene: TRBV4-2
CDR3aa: CASSHQVKGGRAYYEQFF
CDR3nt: TGTGCCAGCAGCCACCAAGTCAAGGGCGGGAGGGCCTATTATGAGCAGTTCTTC

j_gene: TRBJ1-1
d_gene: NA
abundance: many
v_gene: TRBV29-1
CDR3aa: CSAPMGLRGTEAFF
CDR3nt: TGCAGCGCGCCGATGGGGCTACGGGGAACTGAAGCTTTCTTT

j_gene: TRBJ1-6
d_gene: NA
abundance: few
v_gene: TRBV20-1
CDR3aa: CSARSSQSSYNSPLHF
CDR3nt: TGCAGTGCTCGAAGCAGCCAGAGCTCCTATAATTCACCCCTCCACTTT

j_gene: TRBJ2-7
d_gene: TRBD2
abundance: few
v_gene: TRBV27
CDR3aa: CASSFGSGPTYEQYF
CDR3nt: TGTGCCAGCAGTTTTGGTAGCGGGCCAACCTACGAGCAGTACTTC

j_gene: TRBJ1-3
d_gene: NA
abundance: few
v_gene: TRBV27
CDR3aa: CASSLSVPRLGNTIYF
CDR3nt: TGTGCCAGCAGTTTATCGGTCCCCAGACTCGGAAACACCATATATTTT

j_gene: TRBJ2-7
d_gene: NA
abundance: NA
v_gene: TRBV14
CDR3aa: CASSQDVTGTPTYEQYF
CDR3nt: TGTGCCAGCAGCCAAGATGTAACCGGGACTCCTACCTACGAGCAGTACTTC

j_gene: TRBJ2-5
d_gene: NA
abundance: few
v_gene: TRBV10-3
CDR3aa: CAISRSGAQETQYF
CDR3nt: TGTGCCATCAGCAGATCCGGGGCCCAAGAGACCCAGTACTTC

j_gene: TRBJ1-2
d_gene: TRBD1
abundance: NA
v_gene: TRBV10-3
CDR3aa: CAITGGYGYTF
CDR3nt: TGTGCCATCACAGGGGGCTATGGCTACACCTTC

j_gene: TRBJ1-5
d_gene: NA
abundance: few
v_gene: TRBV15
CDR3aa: CATSREGPKNQPQHF
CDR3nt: TGTGCCACCAGCAGAGAGGGGCCGAAAAATCAGCCCCAGCATTTT

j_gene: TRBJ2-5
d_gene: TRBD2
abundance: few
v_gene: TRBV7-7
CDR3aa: CASSLGTSGGGQETQYF
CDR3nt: TGTGCTAGCAGCTTAGGGACTAGCGGGGGAGGACAAGAGACCCAGTACTTC

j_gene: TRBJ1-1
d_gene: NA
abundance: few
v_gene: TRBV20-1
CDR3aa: CSAAPGTGDTEAFF
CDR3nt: TGCAGTGCAGCACCCGGGACGGGAGACACTGAAGCTTTCTTT

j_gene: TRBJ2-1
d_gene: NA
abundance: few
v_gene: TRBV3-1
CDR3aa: CASSQEFGRVGNEQFF
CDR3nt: TGTGCCAGCAGCCAAGAGTTTGGCAGGGTCGGGAATGAGCAGTTCTTC

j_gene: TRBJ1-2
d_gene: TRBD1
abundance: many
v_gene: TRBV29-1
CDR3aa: CSVEGQSVKYGYTF
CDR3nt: TGCAGCGTTGAGGGACAGAGTGTGAAGTATGGCTACACCTTC

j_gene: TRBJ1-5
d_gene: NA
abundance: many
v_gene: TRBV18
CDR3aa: CASSPSSVTYSNQPQHF
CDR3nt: TGTGCCAGCTCACCGTCAAGCGTAACCTATAGCAATCAGCCCCAGCATTTT

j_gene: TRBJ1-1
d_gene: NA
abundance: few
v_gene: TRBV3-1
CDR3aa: CASSPPHSGAEAFF
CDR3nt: TGTGCCAGCAGCCCCCCCCACTCCGGCGCTGAAGCTTTCTTT

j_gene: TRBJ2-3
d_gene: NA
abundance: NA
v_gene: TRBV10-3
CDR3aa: CAISESRGGTDTQYF
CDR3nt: TGTGCCATCAGTGAGTCGAGGGGTGGCACAGATACGCAGTATTTT

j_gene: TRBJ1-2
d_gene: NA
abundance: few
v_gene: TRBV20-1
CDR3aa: CSAGPNLGFYGYTF
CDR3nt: TGCAGTGCGGGGCCCAACCTCGGTTTCTATGGCTACACCTTC

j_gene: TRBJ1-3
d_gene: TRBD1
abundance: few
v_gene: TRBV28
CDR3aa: CASRGQGVNTIYF
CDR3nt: TGTGCCAGCAGGGGACAGGGTGTAAACACCATATATTTT

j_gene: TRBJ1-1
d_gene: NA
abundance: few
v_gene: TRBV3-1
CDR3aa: CASSYGGRWAEEAFF
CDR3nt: TGTGCCAGCAGCTATGGCGGTCGTTGGGCCGAGGAAGCTTTCTTT

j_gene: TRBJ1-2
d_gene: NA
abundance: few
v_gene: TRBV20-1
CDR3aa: CSARHPGVGYTF
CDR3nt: TGCAGTGCTAGACACCCAGGGGTTGGCTACACCTTC

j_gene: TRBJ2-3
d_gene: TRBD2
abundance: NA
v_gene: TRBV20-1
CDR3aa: CSARAGLADTDTQYF
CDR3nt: TGCAGTGCTAGGGCCGGACTAGCGGACACAGATACGCAGTATTTT

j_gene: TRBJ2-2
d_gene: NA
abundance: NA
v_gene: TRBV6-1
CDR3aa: CASRELGELFF
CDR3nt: TGTGCCAGCAGGGAGCTCGGGGAGCTGTTTTTT

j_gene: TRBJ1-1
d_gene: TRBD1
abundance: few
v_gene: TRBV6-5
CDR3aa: CATGTGETEAFF
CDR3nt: TGTGCCACCGGGACAGGGGAAACTGAAGCTTTCTTT

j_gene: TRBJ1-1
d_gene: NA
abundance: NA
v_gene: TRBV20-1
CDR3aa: CSARVGNRNTEAFF
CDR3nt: TGCAGTGCTAGAGTGGGGAACAGGAACACTGAAGCTTTCTTT

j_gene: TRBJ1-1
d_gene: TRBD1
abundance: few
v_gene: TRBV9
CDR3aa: CASSVHTGAAEAFF
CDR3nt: TGTGCCAGCAGCGTCCATACAGGGGCAGCTGAAGCTTTCTTT

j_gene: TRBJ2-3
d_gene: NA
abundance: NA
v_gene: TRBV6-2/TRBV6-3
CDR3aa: CASRSGPPLGTDTQYF
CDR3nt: TGTGCCAGCAGGAGCGGGCCTCCTCTAGGCACAGATACGCAGTATTTT

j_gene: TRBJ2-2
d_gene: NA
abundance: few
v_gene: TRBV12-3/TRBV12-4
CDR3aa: CASRTTSTGELFF
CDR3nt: TGTGCCAGCAGGACTACTAGCACCGGGGAGCTGTTTTTT

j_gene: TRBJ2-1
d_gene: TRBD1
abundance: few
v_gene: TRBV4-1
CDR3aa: CASSQGGQGYNEQFF
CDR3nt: TGCGCCAGCAGCCAAGGGGGACAGGGCTACAATGAGCAGTTCTTC

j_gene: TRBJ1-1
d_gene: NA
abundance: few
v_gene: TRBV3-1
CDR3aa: CASSQDLIQGVRFFTEAFF
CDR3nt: TGTGCCAGCAGCCAAGATCTCATTCAGGGCGTAAGGTTCTTCACTGAAGCTTTCTTT

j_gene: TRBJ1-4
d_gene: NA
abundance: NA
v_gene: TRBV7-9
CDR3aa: CAVTKWIHEKLFF
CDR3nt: TGTGCCGTCACAAAGTGGATTCATGAAAAACTGTTTTTT

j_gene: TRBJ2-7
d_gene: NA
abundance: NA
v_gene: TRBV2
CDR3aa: CASSEVGPTLSYEQYF
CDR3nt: TGTGCCAGCAGTGAGGTTGGCCCCACCCTGTCCTACGAGCAGTACTTC

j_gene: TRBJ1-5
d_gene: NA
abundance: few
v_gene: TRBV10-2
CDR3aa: CASSESAGRPQHF
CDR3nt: TGCGCCAGCAGTGAGTCGGCGGGAAGACCCCAGCATTTT

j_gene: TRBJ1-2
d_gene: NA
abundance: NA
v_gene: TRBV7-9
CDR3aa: CASSLVFQENYGYTF
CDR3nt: TGTGCCAGCAGCTTGGTGTTTCAGGAGAACTATGGCTACACCTTC

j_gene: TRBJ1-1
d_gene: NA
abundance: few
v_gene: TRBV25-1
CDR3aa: CASSGGLYTEAFF
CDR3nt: TGTGCCAGCAGTGGGGGTTTGTACACTGAAGCTTTCTTT

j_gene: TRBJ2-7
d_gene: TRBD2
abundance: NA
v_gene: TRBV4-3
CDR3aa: CASSQENGRWGGSGYEQYF
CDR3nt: TGCGCCAGCAGCCAAGAAAACGGTCGGTGGGGGGGAAGTGGATACGAGCAGTACTTC

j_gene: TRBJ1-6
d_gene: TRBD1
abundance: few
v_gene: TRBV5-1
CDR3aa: CASSLTGQGRSPLHF
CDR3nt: TGCGCCAGCAGCTTGACCGGACAGGGCCGATCACCCCTCCACTTT

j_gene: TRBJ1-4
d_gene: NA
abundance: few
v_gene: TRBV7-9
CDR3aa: CASSLAGAANEKLFF
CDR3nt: TGTGCCAGCAGCCTAGCGGGGGCAGCTAATGAAAAACTGTTTTTT

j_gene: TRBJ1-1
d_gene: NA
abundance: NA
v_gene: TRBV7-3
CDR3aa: CASSINPGSAATEAFF
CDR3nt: TGTGCCAGCAGCATTAACCCGGGATCAGCGGCCACTGAAGCTTTCTTT

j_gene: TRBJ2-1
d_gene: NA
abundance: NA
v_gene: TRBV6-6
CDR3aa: CASSWGLRNEQFF
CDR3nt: TGTGCCAGCAGTTGGGGACTCCGCAATGAGCAGTTCTTC

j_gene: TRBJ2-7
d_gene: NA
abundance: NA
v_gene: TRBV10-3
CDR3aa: CAINPGTSSGYEQYF
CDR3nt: TGTGCCATCAACCCCGGGACCTCATCCGGCTACGAGCAGTACTTC

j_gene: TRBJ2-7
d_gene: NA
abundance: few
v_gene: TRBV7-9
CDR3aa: CASSLGVHEQYF
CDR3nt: TGTGCCAGCAGCTTAGGAGTCCACGAGCAGTACTTC

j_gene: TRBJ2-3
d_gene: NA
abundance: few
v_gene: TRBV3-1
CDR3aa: CASSQVTDTQYF
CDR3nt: TGTGCCAGCAGCCAAGTGACAGATACGCAGTATTTT

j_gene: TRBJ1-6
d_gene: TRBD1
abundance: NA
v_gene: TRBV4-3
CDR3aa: CASSQETGVNSPLHF
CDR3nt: TGCGCCAGCAGCCAAGAGACAGGGGTCAATTCACCCCTCCACTTT

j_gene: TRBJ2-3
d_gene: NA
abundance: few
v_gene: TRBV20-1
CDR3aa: CSARRWGTDTQYF
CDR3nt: TGCAGTGCTAGAAGGTGGGGCACAGATACGCAGTATTTT

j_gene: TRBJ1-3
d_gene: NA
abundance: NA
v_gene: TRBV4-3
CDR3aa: CASSQDRGAGNTIYF
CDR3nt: TGCGCCAGCAGCCAAGATCGAGGAGCTGGAAACACCATATATTTT

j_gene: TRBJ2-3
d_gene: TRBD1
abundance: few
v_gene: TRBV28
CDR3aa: CASSLSGQGKSDTQYF
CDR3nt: TGTGCCAGCAGTTTATCCGGACAGGGTAAATCAGATACGCAGTATTTT

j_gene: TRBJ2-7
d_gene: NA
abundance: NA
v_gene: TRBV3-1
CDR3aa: CASSSHMLPEQYF
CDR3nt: TGTGCCAGCAGCTCCCACATGCTACCCGAGCAGTACTTC

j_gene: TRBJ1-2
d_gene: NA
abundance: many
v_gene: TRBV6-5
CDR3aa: CASSYRQTNYGYTF
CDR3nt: TGTGCCAGCAGCTACAGACAGACTAACTATGGCTACACCTTC

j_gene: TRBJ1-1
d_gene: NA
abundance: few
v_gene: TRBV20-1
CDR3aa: CSATAGLNTEAFF
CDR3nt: TGCAGTGCTACCGCCGGGTTGAACACTGAAGCTTTCTTT